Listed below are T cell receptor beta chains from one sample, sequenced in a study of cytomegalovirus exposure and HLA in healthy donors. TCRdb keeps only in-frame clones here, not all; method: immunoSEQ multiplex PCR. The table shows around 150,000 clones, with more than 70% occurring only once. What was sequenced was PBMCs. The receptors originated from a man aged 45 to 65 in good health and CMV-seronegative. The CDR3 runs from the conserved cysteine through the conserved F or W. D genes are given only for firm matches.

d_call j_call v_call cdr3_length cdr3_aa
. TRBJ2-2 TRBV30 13 CAWSVGLAGELFF
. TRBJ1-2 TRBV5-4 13 CASSKPGHEGYTF
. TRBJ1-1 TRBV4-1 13 CASGYRTNTEAFF
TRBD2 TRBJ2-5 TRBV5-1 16 CASSFFLAGDQETQYF
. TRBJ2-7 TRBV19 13 CASSTTGSYEQYF
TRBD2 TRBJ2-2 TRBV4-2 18 CASSQDRAGGSNTGELFF
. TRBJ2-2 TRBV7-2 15 CASSRGGSDTGELFF
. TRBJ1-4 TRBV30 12 CAWSPSRTGLFF
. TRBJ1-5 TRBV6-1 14 CASRVTGINQPQHF
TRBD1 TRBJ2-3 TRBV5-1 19 CASSLASDRGRVRSDTQYF
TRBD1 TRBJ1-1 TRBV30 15 CAWSVRDRGLEKGFF
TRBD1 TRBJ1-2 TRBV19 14 CASWGEQGNYGYTF
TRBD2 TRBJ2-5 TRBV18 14 CASGRTSAQETQYF
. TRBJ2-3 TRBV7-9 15 CASSLDWGDSDTQYF
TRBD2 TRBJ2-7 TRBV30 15 CALANPGTSLYEQYF
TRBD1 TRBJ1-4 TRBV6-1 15 CASRTGGRGDEKLFF
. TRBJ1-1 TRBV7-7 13 CASSLRENTEAFF
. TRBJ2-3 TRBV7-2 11 CASSFGDTQYF
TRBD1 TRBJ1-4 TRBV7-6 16 CASSSRGVRGQEKLFF
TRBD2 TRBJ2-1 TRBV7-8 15 CASSDFWRGKVEQFF
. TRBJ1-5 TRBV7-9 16 CASSLDGFGGDQPQHF
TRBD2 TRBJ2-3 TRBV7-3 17 CASSLQRGGFRTDTQYF
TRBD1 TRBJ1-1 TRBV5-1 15 CASSLRRDSGSEAFF
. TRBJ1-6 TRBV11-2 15 CASSLERLTNSPLHF
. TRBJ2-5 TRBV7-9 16 CASSPHSIVEVGTQYF
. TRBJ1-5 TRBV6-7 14 CASSYGGRNQPQHF
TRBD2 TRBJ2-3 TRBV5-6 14 CASSLAGLAGMQYF
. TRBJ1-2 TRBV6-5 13 CASRPTGISGYTF
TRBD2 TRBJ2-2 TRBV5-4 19 CASSPGLAGAPGDTGELFF
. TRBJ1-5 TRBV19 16 CASSQDRIISNQPQHF
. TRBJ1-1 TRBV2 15 CASSEDRTVSGEAFF
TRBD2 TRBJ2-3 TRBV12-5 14 CASGSGRTTDTQYF
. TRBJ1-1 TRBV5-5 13 CASSFEGGTEAFF
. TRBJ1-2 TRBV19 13 CASSQGGTYGYTF
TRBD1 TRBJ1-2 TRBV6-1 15 CASSLTGGANYGYTF
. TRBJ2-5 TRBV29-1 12 CSASTGRETQYF
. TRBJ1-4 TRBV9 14 CASSAGGTNEKLFF
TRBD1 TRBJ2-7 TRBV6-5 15 CASSFDRGRSYEQYF
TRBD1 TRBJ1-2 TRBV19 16 CASSIRQGPTNYGYTF
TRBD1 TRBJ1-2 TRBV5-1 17 CASSPWDRPPLGYGYTF
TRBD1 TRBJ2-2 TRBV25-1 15 CASSPGQGYTGELFF
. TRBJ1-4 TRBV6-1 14 CASSESGRGEKLFF
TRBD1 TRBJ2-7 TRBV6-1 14 CASREQGPLSEQYF
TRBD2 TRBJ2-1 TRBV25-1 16 CASSESSGSSYNEQFF
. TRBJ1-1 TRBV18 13 CASSPPVRTEAFF
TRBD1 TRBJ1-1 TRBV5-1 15 CASRGTAVGNTEAFF